Each of the 23 T cell receptor beta chains below was sequenced from the same sample in a study of cytomegalovirus exposure and HLA in healthy donors. Researchers ran the PCR with 60 Vbeta and 13 Jbeta primers. TCRdb keeps only in-frame clones here, not all; method: immunoSEQ multiplex PCR. The sample shows approximately 190,000 clones, more than 60% of them seen only once. Sequences were obtained from PBMCs. Source of these receptors: a woman between 25 and 40 years old in good health and CMV-seropositive.

The chain joins TRBV19 to TRBJ2-5, with 10 bases aligning to TRBD2. The trim removed 4 bases at V and 5 bases at J, leaving 10 bases unmatched. Germline lookup yields CDR1 LNHDA and CDR2 SQIVND (reference sequence). This CDR3 has 16 residues. DNA of the CDR3: TGTGCCAGTAGTAGAACTAGCGGGACGAGAGGGGAGACCCAGTACTTC. Amino acid sequence: CASSRTSGTRGETQYF.

The J gene is TRBJ2-2, the V gene TRBV4-1, with D possibly being TRBD2 (5 bases). V lost 1 base to trimming and J lost 0 bases, with 6 bases between them. Germline CDR1 reads MGHRA; CDR2 reads YSYEKL. This CDR3 is 15 amino acids long. The CDR3 loop reads CASSQAAANTGELFF. The CDR3 DNA is TGCGCCAGCAGCCAAGCAGCGGCGAACACCGGGGAGCTGTTTTTT.

The chain employs TRBV10-3 and TRBJ1-2; D remains ambiguous. CDR3 length equals 15 residues. Looked up from germline, CDR1 is ENHRY and CDR2 is SYGVKD. Trimming removed 2 bases from V and 2 bases from J, with 12 bases in between. In DNA, the CDR3 is TGTGCCATCAGTGAGATCAAGCGAGGGAACTATGGCTACACCTTC. Translating gives CAISEIKRGNYGYTF.

The gene calls are TRBV18 and TRBJ1-4; 8 bases are shared with TRBD1. J was trimmed by 7 bases and V by 8 bases; bases with no gene match: 9. CDR1 KGHSH and CDR2 LQKENI come from the germline V gene. The CDR3 sequence is 14 residues long. DNA of the CDR3: TGTGCCAGCCGATGGACAGGGCTGGGTGAAAAACTGTTTTTT. Its protein product is CASRWTGLGEKLFF.

The chain recombines TRBV7-2 with TRBJ2-1; 7 nucleotides agree with TRBD1. Germline assignment: CDR1 SGHTA and CDR2 FQGNSA. This CDR3 spans 16 amino acids. The V and J ends lost 6 bases and 7 bases, in that order; junction bases with no gene match: 15. For the CDR3, the DNA is TGTGCCAGCAGTCCAGTTAGCCCCCTGACAGGGAATGAGCAGTTCTTC. This encodes CASSPVSPLTGNEQFF.

The chain is built from TRBV29-1 and TRBJ1-1; TRBD1 is a possible D gene (6 bases). This CDR3 has 12 amino acids. Germline loops: CDR1 SQVTM, CDR2 ANQGSEA. Trimming stripped 7 bases from V and 1 base from J, with 10 bases between. The CDR3 nucleotides are TGCAGCGGGACCAGGGGGAACACTGAAGCTTTCTTT. Amino acids: CSGTRGNTEAFF. Filled out from reference TRBV29-1 and TRBJ1-1, the complete variable domain reads SAVISQKPSRDICQRGTSLTIQCQVDSQVTMMFWYRQQPGQSLTLIATANQGSEATYESGFVIDKFPISRPNLTFSTLTVSNMSPEDSSIYLCSGTRGNTEAFFGQGTRLTVV.

The chain combines TRBV7-3 with TRBJ2-2, with 7 bases matching TRBD1. Germline CDR1 reads SGHTA; CDR2 reads FQGTGA. The CDR3 sequence is 14 residues long. After removal of 4 bases from V and 4 bases from J, the junction contained 3 bases not matched to a gene. CDR3 loop: CASSWGQPTGELFF. CDR3 in DNA: TGTGCCAGCAGCTGGGGACAGCCCACCGGGGAGCTGTTTTTT.

The rearrangement joins TRBV4-1 to TRBJ2-5; D possibly corresponds to TRBD2 (6 bases). CDR1 and CDR2 (germline): MGHRA, YSYEKL. The CDR3 is made up of 18 amino acids. Trimming removed 0 bases from V and 0 bases from J, with 17 bases in between. The CDR3 reads CASSQDVLAGRYQETQYF. The CDR3 DNA reads TGCGCCAGCAGCCAAGATGTTCTGGCGGGGAGGTACCAAGAGACCCAGTACTTC.

This clone was observed a single time. This chain connects TRBV27 to TRBJ2-2; D remains ambiguous. The CDR3 contains 14 residues. Germline V lookup: CDR1 MNHEY, CDR2 SMNVEV (reference sequence). V lost 1 base and J lost 4, with 7 bases in between. CDR3: CASSLYRVTGELFF. DNA for the CDR3: TGTGCCAGCAGTTTATATCGGGTCACCGGGGAGCTGTTTTTT.

The chain couples TRBV5-1 to TRBJ1-2; possibly TRBD1 for D (5 bases). The CDR3 consists of 14 residues. Germline loops: CDR1 SGHRS, CDR2 YFSETQ. V lost 5 bases to trimming and J lost 5 bases, with 16 bases between them. The chain's CDR3 is CASSFNPGSYGYTF. CDR3 DNA: TGCGCCAGCAGTTTTAATCCAGGGTCATATGGCTACACCTTC.

CDR3 protein: CATSRDRDRGLGYTF. The CDR3 coding sequence is TGTGCCACCAGCAGAGACCGGGACAGGGGTTTAGGCTACACCTTC. The genes are TRBV15 and TRBJ1-2, with 10 bases lining up with TRBD1. This CDR3 has 15 amino acids. The J segment lost 8 bases and the V segment lost 0 bases, leaving 6 bases of the junction unmatched. Per germline, CDR1 LNHNV and CDR2 YYDKDF (reference sequence). Drawing the rest from reference TRBV15 and TRBJ1-2, the complete variable domain is DAMVIQNPRYQVTQFGKPVTLSCSQTLNHNVMYWYQQKSSQAPKLLFHYYDKDFNNEADTPDNFQSRRPNTSFCFLDIRSPGLGDTAMYLCATSRDRDRGLGYTFGSGTRLTVV.

The rearrangement uses TRBV7-2 and TRBJ2-1; TRBD2 matches at 8 bases. Losses at the gene ends were 5 bases for V and 7 bases for J; bases not matched to a gene: 13. CDR3 length: 16 residues. Germline CDR1 is SGHTA and CDR2 is FQGNSA. The CDR3 is CASSISGSGSKNEQFF. Here the CDR3 DNA reads TGTGCCAGCAGCATCTCGGGGAGCGGGAGTAAGAATGAGCAGTTCTTC.

V and J are TRBV28 and TRBJ1-2; 7 bases map to TRBD1. The V gene end was trimmed by 3 bases and the J gene end by 7 bases; junction bases not matched to a gene: 11. CDR1 is MDHEN, CDR2 SYDVKM, per germline. The CDR3 contains 15 residues. The CDR3 protein is CASSFPRRGGSGYTF. The CDR3 DNA reads TGTGCCAGCAGTTTCCCCCGCAGAGGGGGCTCTGGCTACACCTTC.

This CDR3 is CASSTGGNSYEQYF. As DNA, the CDR3 is TGCGCCAGCAGCACAGGGGGGAACTCCTACGAGCAGTACTTC. This chain connects TRBV5-1 to TRBJ2-7; TRBD1 agrees at 8 bases. Germline-derived CDR1 and CDR2 are SGHRS and YFSETQ. This CDR3 is 14 amino acids long. Unmatched junction bases numbered 3, after V lost 4 bases and J lost 0 bases.

V gene TRBV4-1 combines with J gene TRBJ1-4; D ambiguous. V lost 0 bases and J lost 11, with 10 bases in between. The CDR3 extends over 13 amino acids. The germline V gene encodes CDR1 MGHRA and CDR2 YSYEKL. The CDR3 bases are TGCGCCAGCAGCCAAGAAATTCAGGTTAAACTGTTTTTT. It specifies CASSQEIQVKLFF.

The chain combines TRBV29-1 with TRBJ2-1, with D possibly TRBD1 on 6 matching bases. Germline lookup yields CDR1 SQVTM and CDR2 ANQGSEA. The CDR3 totals 12 residues. The ends were cut back, 6 bases at V and 4 bases at J, with 10 bases in the middle. The CDR3 protein is CSVADSYNEQFF. In DNA, the CDR3 is TGCAGCGTGGCGGACAGTTACAATGAGCAGTTCTTC.

The sample holds a few counts of this clone. The rearrangement uses TRBV6-4 and TRBJ2-7, with 7 positions matching TRBD2. The CDR3 loop spans 15 amino acids. Germline assignment: CDR1 MRHNA and CDR2 SNTAGT. V was pared by 8 bases and J by 1 base, with 11 bases of the junction left unmatched. CDR3: CASREARVGSYEQYF. As DNA, the CDR3 is TGTGCCAGCCGGGAGGCTAGGGTGGGATCCTACGAGCAGTACTTC.

This clone turned up a few times. The chain links TRBV7-2 to TRBJ2-1; tentative D call: TRBD2 (7 bases). V shed 5 bases and J shed 8 bases, with 13 bases lying between them. Germline assignment: CDR1 SGHTA and CDR2 FQGNSA. This CDR3 has 13 residues. CDR3 DNA sequence: TGTGCCAGCAGCGGGGGGGCCTTGGATGAGCAGTTCTTC. Translating gives CASSGGALDEQFF.

The V and J genes are TRBV29-1 and TRBJ2-2; 8 bases are shared with TRBD2. CDR1 and CDR2 from the germline V gene are SQVTM and ANQGSEA. The V segment lost 7 bases and the J segment 4 bases; nucleotides outside the gene matches: 8. There are 14 residues in the CDR3. CDR3 in amino acids: CSALRAGVTGELFF. In nucleotides, the CDR3 is TGCAGCGCCCTTAGAGCGGGAGTCACCGGGGAGCTGTTTTTT.

The chain carries TRBV7-2 and TRBJ2-7, with a possible D match to TRBD1 (6 bases). This CDR3 contains 15 residues. Germline V gene data show CDR1 as SGHTA and CDR2 as FQGNSA. V lost 1 base and J lost 3, with 13 bases in between. For the CDR3, the DNA is TGTGCCAGCAGCTTAGTTCAGGGGCCCTACTACGAGCAGTACTTC. Translated, it gives CASSLVQGPYYEQYF.

This chain connects TRBV28 to TRBJ2-3; TRBD2 matches at 10 bases. Germline assignment: CDR1 MDHEN and CDR2 SYDVKM. This CDR3 has 17 amino acids. Germline trimming cut 6 bases from V and 3 bases from J; bases unmatched to any gene: 12. The CDR3 coding sequence is TGTGCCAGCAGCCCTCTGGGCTCTAGCGGGAGAACAGATACGCAGTATTTT. As protein: CASSPLGSSGRTDTQYF. Full variable domain (missing parts from reference TRBV28 and TRBJ2-3): DVKVTQSSRYLVKRTGEKVFLECVQDMDHENMFWYRQDPGLGLRLIYFSYDVKMKEKGDIPEGYSVSREKKERFSLILESASTNQTSMYLCASSPLGSSGRTDTQYFGPGTRLTVL.

The chain links TRBV21-1 to TRBJ1-5. TRBV21-1 is a recognized pseudogene. CDR3 size: 13 residues. CDR3: CASKSRVPQPQHF. CDR3 nucleotides: TGTGCCAGCAAGTCGAGGGTACCTCAGCCCCAGCATTTT.

V usage is TRBV19 and J usage is TRBJ2-7; TRBD2 aligns across 8 bases. This CDR3 is 15 amino acids long. The V and J ends lost 6 bases and 2 bases, in that order; junction bases with no gene match: 9. Germline V gene sequence: CDR1 LNHDA, CDR2 SQIVND (reference sequence). The CDR3 nucleotides read TGTGCCAGTAGCATTACTAGCGGAGCAGCCTACGAGCAGTACTTC. Amino acids: CASSITSGAAYEQYF.